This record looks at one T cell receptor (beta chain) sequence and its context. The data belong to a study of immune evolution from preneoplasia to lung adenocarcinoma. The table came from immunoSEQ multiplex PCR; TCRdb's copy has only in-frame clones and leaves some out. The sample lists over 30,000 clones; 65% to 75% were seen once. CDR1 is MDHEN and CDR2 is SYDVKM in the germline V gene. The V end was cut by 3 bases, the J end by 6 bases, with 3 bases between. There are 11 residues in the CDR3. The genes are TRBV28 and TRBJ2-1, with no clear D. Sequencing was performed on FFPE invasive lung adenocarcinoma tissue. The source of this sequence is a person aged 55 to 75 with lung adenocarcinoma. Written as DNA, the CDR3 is TGTGCCAGCAGTTTGCTCAATGAGCAGTTCTTC. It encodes CASSLLNEQFF.